This T cell receptor beta chain emerged from a study of early T cells in non-severe SARS-CoV-2 infection. Turning to the study itself: The study sequenced bulk RNA from unsorted whole blood, with chains unpaired.

This clonotype has a count of ten or more. Individual cDNA molecules each received unique molecular identifiers attached to them. TCRdb ran MiXCR on the 5' RACE reads and lists one entry per CDR3 protein. The sample yields approximately 70,000 distinct CDR3 sequences, 9.5% to 15% seen once. CDR1 and CDR2 from the germline V gene are DFQATT and SNEGSKA (reference sequence). This CDR3 is 12 amino acids long. The V and J ends lost 4 bases and 0 bases respectively, with 4 bases between them. Source material: whole blood. The origin of this receptor is an adult who was a healthcare worker with PCR-confirmed SARS-CoV-2 infection or an uninfected control (not recorded which). The rearrangement links TRBV20-1 to TRBJ1-3; unclear D gene. CDR3 protein: CSAKVSGNTIYF. The CDR3 DNA follows: TGCAGTGCTAAGGTCTCTGGAAACACCATATATTTT.